These 9 T cell receptor beta chains share one sample of origin, sequenced in a study of molecular identifiers for immune sequencing clone quantification. TCRdb recomputed calls from the PCR reads with MiXCR, one row per CDR3 protein. The sample records around 100,000 distinct CDR3 sequences, roughly 34% being singletons. Sequencing input: naive CD8+ T cells from blood, with Jurkat cell RNA spiked in. The subset is: FACS-sorted CD8+CD4-CCR7+CD45RA+ naive T cells. These TCRs come from a human donor in good health. Some libraries in this study had Jurkat cell RNA spiked in.

A note on this clonotype: A read error may explain this, as a much larger clone is one base away. V usage is TRBV9 and J usage is TRBJ2-2, with D maybe TRBD1 (7 bases). The CDR3 length is 15 residues. Germline values: CDR1 SGDLS, CDR2 YYNGEE. CDR3: CASSLRGQNTGEPFF. The CDR3 DNA is TGTGCCAGCAGCCTGCGGGGACAGAACACCGGGGAGCCGTTTTTT.

The chain is built from TRBV7-6 and TRBJ2-3; D gene ambiguous. Germline loops: CDR1 SGHVS, CDR2 FNYEAQ. The CDR3 sequence is 13 residues long. V lost 2 bases, J lost 6 bases, and 9 bases lay in between. CDR3 nucleotide sequence: TGTGCCAGCAGCTTAAACCCCGATGATACGCAGTATTTT. This sequence encodes CASSLNPDDTQYF. Together with reference TRBV7-6 and TRBJ2-3, the CDR3 gives the full variable domain: GAGVSQSPRYKVTKRGQDVALRCDPISGHVSLYWYRQALGQGPEFLTYFNYEAQQDKSGLPNDRFSAERPEGSISTLTIQRTEQRDSAMYRCASSLNPDDTQYFGPGTRLTVL.

This clonotype was observed a handful of times. The CDR3 sequence is CSVVATTGELFF. The CDR3 region has the DNA TGCAGCGTTGTGGCGACCACCGGGGAGCTGTTTTTT. The chain combines TRBV29-1 with TRBJ2-2; no clear D gene. The CDR3 sequence is 12 residues long. CDR1 is SQVTM, CDR2 ANQGSEA, per germline. The ends were cut back, 4 bases at V and 4 bases at J, with 7 bases in the middle.

This clonotype occurred many times. CDR3: CASSLGSGGYEQYF. The CDR3, as DNA: TGTGCCAGCAGCTTAGGGTCAGGGGGGTACGAGCAGTACTTC. The V and J genes are TRBV7-8 and TRBJ2-7, with D maybe TRBD1 (7 bases). Germline CDR1 reads SGHVS; CDR2 reads FQNEAQ. Trimming took 1 base from V and 4 from J, leaving 11 bases between them. The CDR3 is made up of 14 amino acids.

This clonotype was counted a few times. The CDR3 coding sequence is TGTGCCAGTAGTATTTGGTACGGGACTTCCTACGAGCAGTACTTC. This encodes CASSIWYGTSYEQYF. The chain carries TRBV19 and TRBJ2-7, with D perhaps TRBD2 (6 bases). V lost 3 bases to trimming and J lost 1 base, with 13 bases between them. This CDR3 region has 15 residues. Germline-derived CDR1 and CDR2 are LNHDA and SQIVND (reference sequence).

V and J are TRBV5-6 and TRBJ2-7; a possible D gene is TRBD1 (5 bases). Looked up from germline, CDR1 is SGHDT and CDR2 is YYEEEE. The CDR3 length is 14 residues. The V end was cut by 2 bases, the J end by 2 bases, with 11 bases between. The CDR3 DNA reads as TGTGCCAGCAGCTTTTGGGAAGGGGCCTACGAGCAGTACTTC. Translating gives CASSFWEGAYEQYF.

In the case of this clonotype: The germline gene is not matched at one end of the junction; a read error may be the cause. The chain joins TRBV10-3 to TRBJ2-1; D is possibly TRBD2 (5 bases). Per germline, CDR1 ENHRY and CDR2 SYGVKD. CDR3 length equals 13 residues. Here the CDR3 reads CAICEGSYNEQFF. The DNA for the CDR3 is TGTGCCATCTGTGAGGGATCGTACAATGAGCAGTTCTTC.

This clonotype turned up a few times. The J gene is TRBJ2-3, the V gene TRBV20-1, with TRBD2 matching over 7 bases. Germline V lookup: CDR1 DFQATT, CDR2 SNEGSKA (reference sequence). The V segment lost 0 bases and the J segment 1 base; nucleotides outside the gene matches: 4. The CDR3 is 15 amino acids. CDR3 amino acids: CSARDHLAGTDTQYF. CDR3 DNA: TGCAGTGCTAGAGATCACCTAGCGGGCACAGATACGCAGTATTTT.

This clonotype has only a few counts. The chain has TRBV7-9 and TRBJ2-7; D assignment may be TRBD1 or TRBD2 (5 bases each). The germline V gene has CDR1 SEHNR and CDR2 FQNEAQ (reference sequence). This CDR3 is built from 16 residues. Trimming cost V 2 bases and J 6 bases, with 20 bases left between them. CDR3 sequence: CASSLSRDGGGPEQYF. The CDR3 DNA is TGTGCCAGCAGCTTAAGCCGGGACGGTGGTGGACCCGAGCAGTACTTC.